Listed here are 2 T cell receptor beta chains from one sample, sequenced in a study of identifying expanded T cells in peripheral blood. This table comes from immunoSEQ multiplex PCR, and its TCRdb copy is limited to in-frame clones, with some not included. This sample carries fewer than 130,000 clones, 85% to 90% of them seen once, and the ten largest clones take 15% to 20%. The sequenced sample consisted of blood. Source of these receptors: a person between 18 and 75 years old in good health.

The chain carries TRBV6-6 and TRBJ1-5; D may be TRBD1 (6 bases). The length of the CDR3 is 12 residues. Germline CDR1 is MNHNY and CDR2 is SVGAGI (reference sequence). Trimming took off 8 bases at V and 6 bases at J, with 11 bases between the two ends. CDR3 bases: TGTGCCAGCCACAGGGTTTTTCAGCCCCAGCATTTT. Translated, it gives CASHRVFQPQHF.

V gene TRBV5-1 combines with J gene TRBJ1-4, with no clear D. CDR1 is SGHRS and CDR2 is YFSETQ in the germline V gene. V was shortened by 1 base and J by 0 bases, with 10 bases between the two germline ends. CDR3 length: 16 residues. The CDR3 region has the DNA TGCGCCAGCAGCTTGCTGAGCACTGCAACTAATGAAAAACTGTTTTTT. Its translation: CASSLLSTATNEKLFF.